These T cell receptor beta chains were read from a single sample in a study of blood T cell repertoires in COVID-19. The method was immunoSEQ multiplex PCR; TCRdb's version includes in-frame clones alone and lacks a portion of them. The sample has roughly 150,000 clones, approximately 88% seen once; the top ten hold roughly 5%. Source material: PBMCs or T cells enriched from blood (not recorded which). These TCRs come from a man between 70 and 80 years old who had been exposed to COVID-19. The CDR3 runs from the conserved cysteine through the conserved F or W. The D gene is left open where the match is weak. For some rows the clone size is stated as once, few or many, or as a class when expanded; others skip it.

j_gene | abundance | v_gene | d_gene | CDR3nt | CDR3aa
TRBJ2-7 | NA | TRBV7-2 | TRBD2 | TGTGCCAGCAGCTACCGAGGGACTAGTGACCACGAGCAGTACTTC | CASSYRGTSDHEQYF
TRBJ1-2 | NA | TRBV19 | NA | TGTGCCAGTAGTATCGCCCAGGGCCGTTCTAACTATGGCTACACCTTC | CASSIAQGRSNYGYTF
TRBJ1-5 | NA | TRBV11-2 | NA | TGTGCCAGCAGCTTAAACCCGACGGCCCAATCAGGGCCCCAGCATTTT | CASSLNPTAQSGPQHF
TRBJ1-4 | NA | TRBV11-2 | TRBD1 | TGTGCCAGCACCCGGGACAGGGGGAACGAAAAACTGTTTTTT | CASTRDRGNEKLFF
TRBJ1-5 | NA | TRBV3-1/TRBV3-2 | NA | TGTGCCAGCAGCCAAGGGGCCAGCAATCAGCCCCAGCATTTT | CASSQGASNQPQHF
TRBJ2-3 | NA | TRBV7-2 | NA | TGTGCCAGCAGCTTAGCCTACTTCACAGATACGCAGTATTTT | CASSLAYFTDTQYF
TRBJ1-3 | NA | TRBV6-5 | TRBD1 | TGTGCCAGCAGCCCCCAGGGGGCCGTTGGAAACACCATATATTTT | CASSPQGAVGNTIYF
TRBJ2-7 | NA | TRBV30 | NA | TGTGCCTGGAGTGTCACGGGGAGCTCCTACGAGCAGTACTTC | CAWSVTGSSYEQYF
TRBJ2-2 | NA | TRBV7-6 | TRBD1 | TGTGCCAGCAGCTTAGGGCAGGGGGCCGGGGAGCTGTTTTTT | CASSLGQGAGELFF
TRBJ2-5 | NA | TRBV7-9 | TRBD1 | TGTGCCAGCAGGGGACAGATGCAAGAGACCCAGTACTTC | CASRGQMQETQYF
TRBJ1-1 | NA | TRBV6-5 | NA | TGTGCCAGCAGGACACCGCGGGGGGCGAACACTGAAGCTTTCTTT | CASRTPRGANTEAFF
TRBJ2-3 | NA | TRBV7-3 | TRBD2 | TGTGCCAGCAGCATTAGCGGGGGGGCCGAAGATACGCAGTATTTT | CASSISGGAEDTQYF
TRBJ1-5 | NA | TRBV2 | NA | TGTGCCAGCAGTCTACAGGTCGGTCAGCCCCAGCATTTT | CASSLQVGQPQHF
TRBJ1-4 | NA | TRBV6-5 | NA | TGTGCCAGCAGTTACTCGCCTACAGGGTCCGGAAAACTGTTTTTT | CASSYSPTGSGKLFF
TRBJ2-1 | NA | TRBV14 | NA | TGTGCCAGCAGCCCTATGGGTATGGGGTTTTTAGGGGTCCATTTCTTC | CASSPMGMGFLGVHFF
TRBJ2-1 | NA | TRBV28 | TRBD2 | TGTGCCAGCACCTCTAGCGGGATTGGAAAGGAGCAGTTCTTC | CASTSSGIGKEQFF
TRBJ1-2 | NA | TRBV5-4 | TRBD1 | TGTGCCAGCAGGCCCTCAGGGGGCGGCCGGGGAGGTGGCTACACCTTC | CASRPSGGGRGGGYTF
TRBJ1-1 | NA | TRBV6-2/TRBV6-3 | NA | TGTGCCAGCAGTTTACCAGGGGCGAACACTGAAGCTTTCTTT | CASSLPGANTEAFF
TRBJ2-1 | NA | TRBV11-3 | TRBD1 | TGTGCCAGCAGTGGGGACAGGAGCGCCTACAATGAGCAGTTCTTC | CASSGDRSAYNEQFF
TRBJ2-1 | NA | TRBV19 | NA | TGTGCCAGTAAGGGGTACGGGAGTACCGATGAGCAGTTCTTC | CASKGYGSTDEQFF
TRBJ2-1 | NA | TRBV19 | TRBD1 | TGTGCCAGTAGTGTACAGGGGGTTTTGGATGAGCAGTTCTTC | CASSVQGVLDEQFF
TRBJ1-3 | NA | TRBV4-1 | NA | TGCGCCAGCAGCTCCGCCGGGACTCCAATATCGGGAAACACCATATATTTT | CASSSAGTPISGNTIYF
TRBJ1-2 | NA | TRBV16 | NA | TGTGCCAGCAGCCAACAGGTTAACTATGGCTACACCTTC | CASSQQVNYGYTF
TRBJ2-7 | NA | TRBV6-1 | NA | TGTGCCAGCAGTGACGGGACTTTGGGACCGTACGAGCAGTACTTC | CASSDGTLGPYEQYF
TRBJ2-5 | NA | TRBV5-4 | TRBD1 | TGTGCCAGCAGCGATTCAGGACAGGACTACCAAGAGACCCAGTACTTC | CASSDSGQDYQETQYF
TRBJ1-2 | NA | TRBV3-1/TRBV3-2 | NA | TGTGCCAGCAGCCAAGAATTCCCATCGCGTGGCTACACCTTC | CASSQEFPSRGYTF
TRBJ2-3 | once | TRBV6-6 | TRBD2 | TGTGCCAGCAGTTACGGGACTAGCGGGAGCCTAGATACGCAGTATTTT | CASSYGTSGSLDTQYF
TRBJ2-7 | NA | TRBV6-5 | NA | TGTGCCAGCAGTCGACTAGACTACGAGCAGTACTTC | CASSRLDYEQYF
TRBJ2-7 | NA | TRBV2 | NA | TGTGCCAGCAACGGGGGAGGAAATCTGTACGAGCAGTACTTC | CASNGGGNLYEQYF
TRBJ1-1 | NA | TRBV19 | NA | TGTGCCAGTAGTATAGATGGCAGTGGTGGGCGAAGCACTGAAGCTTTCTTT | CASSIDGSGGRSTEAFF
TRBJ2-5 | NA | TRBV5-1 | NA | TGCGCCAGCAGCCCGAAGGTAGGGGTCCAGGAGACCCAGTACTTC | CASSPKVGVQETQYF
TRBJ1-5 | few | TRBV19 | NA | TGTGCCAGTAGTGAGACAGGTCCGGGCAATCAGCCCCAGCATTTT | CASSETGPGNQPQHF
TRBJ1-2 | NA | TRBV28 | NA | TGTGCCAGCAGCCCGAGGAACTATGGCTACACCTTC | CASSPRNYGYTF
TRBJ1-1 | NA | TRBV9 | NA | TGTGCCAGCAGCACCACCGGGACACCGTACACTGAAGCTTTCTTT | CASSTTGTPYTEAFF
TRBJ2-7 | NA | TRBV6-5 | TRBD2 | TGTGCCAGCAGTTTTTTTCGGGGGGGGCCCTACGAGCAGTACTTC | CASSFFRGGPYEQYF
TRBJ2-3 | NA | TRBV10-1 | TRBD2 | TGCGCCAGCAGTGACGGACTAGCGGGAGGAACAGATACGCAGTATTTT | CASSDGLAGGTDTQYF
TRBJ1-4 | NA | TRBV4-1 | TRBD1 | TGCGCCAGCAGCCAAGGGGTAGGACAGGGTAATGAAAAACTGTTTTTT | CASSQGVGQGNEKLFF
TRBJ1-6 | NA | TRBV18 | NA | TGTGCCAGCTCCCCTTGGGGAGAGGGTAATTCACCCCTCCACTTT | CASSPWGEGNSPLHF
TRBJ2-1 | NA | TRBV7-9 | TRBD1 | TGTGCCAGCAGAGCTCAGGGACAGGGGTTGAATGAGCAGTTCTTC | CASRAQGQGLNEQFF
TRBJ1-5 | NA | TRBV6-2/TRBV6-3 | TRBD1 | TGTGCCAGCAGTTATCAGGGGGGACGCAATCAGCCCCAGCATTTT | CASSYQGGRNQPQHF
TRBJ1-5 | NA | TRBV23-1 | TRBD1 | TGCGCCAGCAGCCTCAATCTGACAGGGCGAAATCAGCCCCAGCATTTT | CASSLNLTGRNQPQHF
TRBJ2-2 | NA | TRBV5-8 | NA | TGTGCCAGCAGCTCCGGGACACGGAACACCGGGGAGCTGTTTTTT | CASSSGTRNTGELFF
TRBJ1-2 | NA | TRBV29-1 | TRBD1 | TGCAGCGTTGATCAGGGGGACTATGGCTACACCTTC | CSVDQGDYGYTF
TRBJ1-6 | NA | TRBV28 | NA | TGTGCCAGCACCGATTTAGGGGAAGGTAATAATTCACCCCTCCACTTT | CASTDLGEGNNSPLHF
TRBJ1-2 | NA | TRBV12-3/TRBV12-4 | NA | TGTGCCAGCAGCCCTGCTGAGGGTGGTGGCTACACCTTC | CASSPAEGGGYTF
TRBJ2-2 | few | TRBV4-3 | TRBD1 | TGCGCCAGCAGCCAAGAAGGGACAGTGAACACCGGGGAGCTGTTTTTT | CASSQEGTVNTGELFF
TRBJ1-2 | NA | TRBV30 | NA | TGTGCCTGGAACAGGCAAACTTACTATGGCTACACCTTC | CAWNRQTYYGYTF
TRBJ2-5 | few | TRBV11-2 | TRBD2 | TGTGCCAGCAGCTTGACAGCGGGATTTGAGGAGACCCAGTACTTC | CASSLTAGFEETQYF
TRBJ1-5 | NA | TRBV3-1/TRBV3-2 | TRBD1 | TGTGCCAGCAGCCGGGGACAGTCTAATCAGCCCCAGCATTTT | CASSRGQSNQPQHF
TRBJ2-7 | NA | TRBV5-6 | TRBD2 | TGTGCCAGCAGCTGGGCTAGCGGGAGGGCCCTCTACGAGCAGTACTTC | CASSWASGRALYEQYF
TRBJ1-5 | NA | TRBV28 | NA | TGTGCCAGCAGTTTGAGCAGGGGTTTCAATCAGCCCCAGCATTTT | CASSLSRGFNQPQHF
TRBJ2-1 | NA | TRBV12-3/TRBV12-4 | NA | TGTGCCAGCAGGGTAGACAGCGAGCAGTTCTTC | CASRVDSEQFF
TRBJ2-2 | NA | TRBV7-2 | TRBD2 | TGTGCCAGCAGCTTAGACCGAGCGGGAGGGAACGGGGAGCTGTTTTTT | CASSLDRAGGNGELFF
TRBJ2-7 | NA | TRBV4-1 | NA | TGCGCCAGCAGCCAAGTCGGGGCCTACGAGCAGTACTTC | CASSQVGAYEQYF
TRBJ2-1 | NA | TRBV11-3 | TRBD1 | TGTGCCAGCAGCTTAGATCAGGGGGCGGAGAATGAGCAGTTCTTC | CASSLDQGAENEQFF
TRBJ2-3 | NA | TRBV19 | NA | TGTGCCAGTATATCGAGGGGGGGAAGCACAGATACGCAGTATTTT | CASISRGGSTDTQYF